The next 2 T cell receptor beta chains were all read from a single sample in a study of cytomegalovirus exposure and HLA in healthy donors. Primers included in the PCR were 60 Vbeta and 13 Jbeta primers. Repertoires were generated with immunoSEQ multiplex PCR, while TCRdb's copy carries only in-frame clones and drops some. Of about 140,000 clones listed, 75% to 85% are singletons. The sequenced sample consisted of PBMCs. These receptors were collected from a man aged 50-59 years in good health and CMV-seronegative.

The chain uses TRBV14 and TRBJ1-5; 7 bases match TRBD1. After removal of 1 base from V and 2 bases from J, the junction contained 2 bases not matched to a gene. The CDR3 runs 15 residues. The germline V gene has CDR1 SGHDN and CDR2 FVKESK. The CDR3 coding sequence is TGTGCCAGCAGCCAAGCCGGGACAGGCAATCAGCCCCAGCATTTT. Its protein product is CASSQAGTGNQPQHF. Variable domain in full (rest from reference TRBV14 and TRBJ1-5): EAGVTQFPSHSVIEKGQTVTLRCDPISGHDNLYWYRRVMGKEIKFLLHFVKESKQDESGMPNNRFLAERTGGTYSTLKVQPAELEDSGVYFCASSQAGTGNQPQHFGDGTRLSIL.

This clone occurred once. This chain links TRBV5-1 with TRBJ1-1; tentatively, D is TRBD1 (6 bases). Trimming stripped 0 bases from V and 6 bases from J, with 18 bases between. This CDR3 is built from 16 residues. The germline V gene has CDR1 SGHRS and CDR2 YFSETQ. DNA for the CDR3: TGCGCCAGCAGCTTGGCCTACATTCAGGGGACCGCTGAAGCTTTCTTT. This encodes CASSLAYIQGTAEAFF.